The T cell receptor (beta chain) under discussion was sequenced for a study of cytomegalovirus exposure and HLA in healthy donors. Whole-study results and caveats: Later analysis identified a missense DCLRE1C variant that was linked to TCR beta V- and J-gene trimming.

As to this clone: The antigen is not known.

PCR was performed using 60 Vbeta and 13 Jbeta primers. TCRdb's table, derived via immunoSEQ multiplex PCR, lists solely in-frame clones and lacks some. The sample holds some 190,000 clones, around 80% seen once. Germline CDR1 reads SGHNT; CDR2 reads YENEEA. CDR3 size: 16 residues. J gave up 2 bases and V 6 bases, and 7 bases lay outside the gene matches. The TCR was taken from a woman aged 25-40 years in good health and CMV-seropositive. The V and J genes are TRBV11-3 and TRBJ2-2; 9 bases fit TRBD2. Input material: PBMCs. The CDR3 sequence: CASSPQRGDNTGELFF. CDR3 DNA: TGTGCCAGCAGTCCCCAGCGGGGGGACAACACCGGGGAGCTGTTTTTT.